This entry is about one T cell receptor beta chain. Its antigen is currently unknown. This table comes from immunoSEQ multiplex PCR, and its TCRdb copy is limited to in-frame clones, with some not included. The sample lists 130,000 to 150,000 clones; around 88% were seen once. Trimming cost V 2 bases and J 5 bases, with 12 bases left between them. Germline V CDR1 and CDR2: SGHVS, FNYEAQ. The CDR3 covers 15 residues. The data were taken from a study of T cell responses to AZD1222 COVID-19 vaccine. Study findings and constraints: Reportedly, close to half of spike-specific TCRs are directed against unmutated variant regions. After two AZD1222 doses, spike-specific TCR breadth and depth rose versus day 0. Baseline seropositivity occurred in only a handful of AZD1222 recipients. The sample set comprised mostly white British donors with more females, and clonal diversity was possibly underestimated.

The source was peripheral blood, collected on day 0 of AZD1222 vaccination. The chain combines TRBV7-6 with TRBJ2-2; D could derive from TRBD1 or TRBD2 (6 bases each). The sequence derives from an adult in good health. CDR3 in amino acids: CASSLMGGGTGELFF. CDR3 DNA: TGTGCCAGCAGCTTAATGGGGGGCGGGACCGGGGAGCTGTTTTTT.